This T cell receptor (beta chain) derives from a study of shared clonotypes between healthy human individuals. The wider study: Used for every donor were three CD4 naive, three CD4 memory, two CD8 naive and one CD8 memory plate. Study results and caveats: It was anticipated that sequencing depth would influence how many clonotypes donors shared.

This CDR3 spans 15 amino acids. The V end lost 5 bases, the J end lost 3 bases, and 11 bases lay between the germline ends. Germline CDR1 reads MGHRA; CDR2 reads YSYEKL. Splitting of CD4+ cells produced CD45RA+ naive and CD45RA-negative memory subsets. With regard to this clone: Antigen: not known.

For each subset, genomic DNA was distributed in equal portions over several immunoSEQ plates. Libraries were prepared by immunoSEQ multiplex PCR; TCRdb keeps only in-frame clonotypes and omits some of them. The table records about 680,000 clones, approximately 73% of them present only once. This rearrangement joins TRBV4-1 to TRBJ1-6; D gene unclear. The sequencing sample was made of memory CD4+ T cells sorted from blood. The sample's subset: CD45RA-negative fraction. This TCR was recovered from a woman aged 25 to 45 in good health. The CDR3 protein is CASSGSRDYNSPLHF. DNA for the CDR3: TGCGCCAGCAGCGGTAGCCGGGACTATAATTCACCCCTCCACTTT.